Below are 23 T cell receptor beta chains sequenced from a single sample in a study of T cell responses to AZD1222 COVID-19 vaccine. The method was immunoSEQ multiplex PCR; TCRdb's version includes in-frame clones alone and lacks a portion of them. Among 150,000 to 200,000 clones, around 90% were seen once, and the ten largest hold about 3%. This specimen was peripheral blood, taken on day 0 of AZD1222 vaccination. Receptors were obtained from an adult in good health.

This chain connects TRBV11-2 to TRBJ1-6; TRBD1 is a possible D gene (6 bases). CDR3 length: 16 amino acids. Trimming pared 1 base from V and 9 bases from J, leaving 16 bases between. Germline CDR1 SGHAT, CDR2 FQNNGV. The chain's CDR3 is CASSLGSRGLGSPLHF. CDR3 DNA: TGTGCCAGCAGCTTAGGATCCAGGGGACTAGGTTCACCCCTCCACTTT.

The chain carries TRBV5-6 and TRBJ2-7; 8 positions agree with TRBD2. This CDR3 contains 14 residues. Trimming removed 2 bases from V and 3 bases from J; junction bases left unmatched: 4. The germline gives CDR1 SGHDT, CDR2 YYEEEE. The CDR3 here is CASSFRTSFYEQYF. The CDR3 nucleotides read TGTGCCAGCAGCTTCCGGACTAGCTTCTACGAGCAGTACTTC.

The rearrangement uses TRBV3-1 (or the pseudogene TRBV3-2) and TRBJ1-1; D not resolved. The CDR3 loop spans 12 amino acids. V lost 9 bases to trimming and J lost 3 bases, with 11 bases between them. Looked up from germline, CDR1 is LGHDT and CDR2 is YNNKEL (reference sequence). The CDR3 DNA follows: TGTGCCAGTTCCTTGGTCGACACTGAAGCTTTCTTT. Amino acid sequence: CASSLVDTEAFF.

The chain joins TRBV6-5 to TRBJ2-5; D not certain. Between the trimmed V and J ends, which lost 0 bases and 2 bases, there was a span of 10 bases. CDR1 and CDR2 from the germline V gene are MNHEY and SVGAGI. The CDR3 covers 15 residues. The CDR3 bases are TGTGCCAGCAGTTACTCGGTTTGGAGTCAAGAGACCCAGTACTTC. Amino acids: CASSYSVWSQETQYF.

This chain joins TRBV18 and TRBJ1-1, with 7 positions matching TRBD1. From germline, CDR1 is KGHSH and CDR2 LQKENI. The ends lost 7 bases at V and 0 bases at J; junction bases unmatched: 11. This CDR3 is built from 16 residues. CDR3 DNA: TGTGCCAGCTTATCCAATACAGGGGCCGTGAACACTGAAGCTTTCTTT. Protein: CASLSNTGAVNTEAFF.

The J gene is TRBJ1-3, the V gene TRBV27; D possibly corresponds to TRBD1 (6 bases). With 6 bases removed from V and 3 bases from J, the gap between germline ends came to 12 bases. This CDR3 contains 14 residues. From germline, CDR1 is MNHEY and CDR2 SMNVEV (reference sequence). For the CDR3, the DNA is TGTGCCAGCAGCCTACAGGGATTTGGAAACACCATATATTTT. This codes for CASSLQGFGNTIYF.

This chain joins TRBV15 and TRBJ1-1; 9 positions agree with TRBD1. Germline V gene sequence: CDR1 LNHNV, CDR2 YYDKDF (reference sequence). After removal of 3 bases from V and 11 bases from J, the junction contained 7 bases not matched to a gene. The CDR3 sequence is 13 residues long. The CDR3 sequence: CATSSRDRERAFF. The CDR3 DNA reads as TGTGCCACCAGCAGCCGGGACAGGGAGAGGGCTTTCTTT.

This clone was seen a handful of times. V is TRBV4-2 and J is TRBJ1-2, with a tentative D call TRBD1 (6 bases). CDR3 size: 15 residues. Germline V gene sequence: CDR1 LGHNA, CDR2 YNFKEQ. Trimming removed 1 base at V and 4 bases at J, with 13 bases between. Here the CDR3 DNA reads TGTGCCAGCAGCCAAGGGCAGGGAGGGGGCTATGGCTACACCTTC. Translating gives CASSQGQGGGYGYTF.

The chain has TRBV11-2 and TRBJ1-1, with D perhaps TRBD1 (6 bases). Per germline, CDR1 SGHAT and CDR2 FQNNGV. V was clipped by 7 bases and J by 3 bases, with 15 bases between them. The CDR3 runs to 14 residues. CDR3 sequence reads: CASTLGGADTEAFF. CDR3 sequence (DNA): TGTGCCAGCACCCTAGGGGGGGCGGACACTGAAGCTTTCTTT.

V and J are TRBV13 and TRBJ1-2; possibly TRBD1 for D (5 bases). Trimming cost V 5 bases and J 7 bases, with 17 bases left between them. This CDR3 spans 14 amino acids. The V gene's germline CDR1 is PRHDT and CDR2 FYEKMQ (reference sequence). CDR3 nucleotides: TGTGCCAGCAGCCCCAATGGGGGGAGGGGTGGCTACACCTTC. This gives the protein CASSPNGGRGGYTF. The whole variable domain, remainder taken from reference TRBV13 and TRBJ1-2, is AAGVIQSPRHLIKEKRETATLKCYPIPRHDTVYWYQQGPGQDPQFLISFYEKMQSDKGSIPDRFSAQQFSDYHSELNMSSLELGDSALYFCASSPNGGRGGYTFGSGTRLTVV.

The chain joins TRBV6-1 to TRBJ1-2; perhaps TRBD1 as D (5 bases). Germline values: CDR1 MNHNS, CDR2 SASEGT. This CDR3 region has 14 residues. Between the trimmed V and J ends, which lost 1 base and 3 bases, there was a span of 9 bases. The DNA of the CDR3 is TGTGCCAGCAGTGAAGTTGCCAGGGACTATGGCTACACCTTC. Residues: CASSEVARDYGYTF.

The gene calls are TRBV4-1 and TRBJ2-7; 10 bases fit TRBD1. CDR1 is MGHRA and CDR2 is YSYEKL in the germline V gene. V was pared by 0 bases and J by 5 bases, with 4 bases of the junction left unmatched. The CDR3 length is 15 residues. The CDR3 is CASSQEPGTGDEQYF. CDR3 sequence (DNA): TGCGCCAGCAGCCAAGAGCCCGGGACAGGGGACGAGCAGTACTTC.

J is TRBJ2-7 and V is TRBV2; the match to TRBD1 covers 9 bases. V shed 4 bases, J shed 5 bases, and the junction held 9 bases outside the gene matches. CDR1 is SNHLY, CDR2 FYNNEI, per germline. The CDR3 covers 15 residues. CDR3 bases: TGTGCCAGCAGTGGCTACAGGGGGCTTCTTGACGAGCAGTACTTC. This codes for CASSGYRGLLDEQYF.

This clone was seen only a few times. This rearrangement joins TRBV19 to TRBJ1-1, with TRBD1 as a possible D gene (5 bases). The CDR3 runs 15 residues. Germline V gives CDR1 LNHDA, CDR2 SQIVND (reference sequence). The V end lost 8 bases, the J end lost 0 bases, and 16 bases lay between the germline ends. The CDR3 region is CASQDSLPMNTEAFF. CDR3 coding DNA: TGTGCCAGTCAAGACAGTCTTCCTATGAACACTGAAGCTTTCTTT.

The rearrangement joins TRBV7-9 to TRBJ2-2, with D unclear. Trimming pared 3 bases from V and 3 bases from J, leaving 5 bases between. The CDR3 is 13 amino acids. Germline CDR1 is SEHNR and CDR2 is FQNEAQ (reference sequence). The CDR3 coding sequence is TGTGCCAGCAGCTTTGTCGACACCGGGGAGCTGTTTTTT. As protein: CASSFVDTGELFF.

This chain joins TRBV29-1 and TRBJ1-5; possible D gene TRBD1, 5 bases. V was trimmed by 4 bases and J by 2 bases, leaving 12 bases between them. From germline, CDR1 is SQVTM and CDR2 ANQGSEA. This CDR3 region has 14 residues. CDR3: CSVGKGNGNQPQHF. The CDR3 DNA is TGCAGCGTTGGCAAGGGGAATGGCAATCAGCCCCAGCATTTT.

V usage is TRBV6-4 and J usage is TRBJ1-6; the D is unclear. The CDR3 covers 15 residues. The V and J ends lost 3 bases and 7 bases respectively, with 13 bases between them. Looked up from germline, CDR1 is MRHNA and CDR2 is SNTAGT. The CDR3 bases are TGTGCCAGCAGTGAAGATTACAGCCCCAATTCACCCCTCCACTTT. This sequence encodes CASSEDYSPNSPLHF.

J is TRBJ1-1 and V is TRBV18; D is perhaps TRBD1 (6 bases). Germline V CDR1 and CDR2: KGHSH, LQKENI. Between the trimmed V and J ends, which lost 6 bases and 5 bases, there was a span of 19 bases. The CDR3 has 15 amino acids. Here the CDR3 DNA reads TGTGCCAGCTCCGTACGTTGGGGGCCGGGGACTGAAGCTTTCTTT. Translated, it gives CASSVRWGPGTEAFF. The variable domain in full, with the rest retrieved from reference TRBV18 and TRBJ1-1, is NAGVMQNPRHLVRRRGQEARLRCSPMKGHSHVYWYRQLPEEGLKFMVYLQKENIIDESGMPKERFSAEFPKEGPSILRIQQVVRGDSAAYFCASSVRWGPGTEAFFGQGTRLTVV.

The V and J genes are TRBV27 and TRBJ2-7; D might be TRBD2 (5 bases). The CDR3 spans 16 residues. Germline V CDR1 and CDR2: MNHEY, SMNVEV (reference sequence). The V and J ends lost 0 bases and 0 bases respectively, with 12 bases between them. The CDR3 region is CASSLSPPGSSYEQYF. CDR3 nucleotides: TGTGCCAGCAGTTTATCCCCCCCTGGGAGCTCCTACGAGCAGTACTTC.

J is TRBJ1-2 and V is TRBV10-1; no reliable D call. V was trimmed by 3 bases and J by 2 bases, leaving 7 bases between them. CDR1 and CDR2 (germline): WNHNN, SYGVQD (reference sequence). The CDR3 spans 13 residues. The CDR3 DNA reads as TGCGCCAGCAGTGAAAACGGAAACTATGGCTACACCTTC. Translation gives CASSENGNYGYTF.

Comments on this clone: The junction shows a germline mismatch at one end, possibly a read error. The chain employs TRBV27 and TRBJ1-1; D gene uncertain. The CDR3 has 15 residues. CDR1 MNHEY and CDR2 SMNVEV come from the germline V gene (reference sequence). CDR3: CASSLSNPTNTEAFF. The CDR3 region has the DNA TGTGCCAGCAGTCTATCCAACCCTACGAACACTGAAGCTTTCTTT.

For the CDR3, the DNA is TGTGCCAGCAGCCAAGGATTGGAGGGACCGAACACCGGGGAGCTGTTTTTT. Protein sequence: CASSQGLEGPNTGELFF. The chain couples TRBV3-1 (or the pseudogene TRBV3-2) to TRBJ2-2, with D possibly being TRBD2 (6 bases). Trimming left V 1 base short and J 0 bases short, with 12 bases between. Germline CDR1 LGHDT, CDR2 YNNKEL (reference sequence). The CDR3 sequence is 17 residues long.

The chain recombines TRBV12-3 or TRBV12-4 with TRBJ2-1, with D perhaps matching TRBD2 (6 bases). V dropped 5 bases and J dropped 10 bases, with 12 bases sitting between them. The CDR3 totals 12 residues. The DNA of the CDR3 is TGTGCCAGCAGTCCAAGACTAGAAGAGCAGTTCTTC. Its protein product is CASSPRLEEQFF.